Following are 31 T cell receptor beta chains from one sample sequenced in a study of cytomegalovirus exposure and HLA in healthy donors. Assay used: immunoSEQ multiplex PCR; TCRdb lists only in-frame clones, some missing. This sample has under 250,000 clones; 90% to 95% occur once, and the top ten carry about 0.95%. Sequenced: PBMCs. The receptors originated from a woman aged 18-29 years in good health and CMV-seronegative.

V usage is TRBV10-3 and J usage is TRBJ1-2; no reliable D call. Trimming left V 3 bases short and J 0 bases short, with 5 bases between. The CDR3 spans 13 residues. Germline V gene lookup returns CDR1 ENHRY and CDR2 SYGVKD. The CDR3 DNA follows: TGTGCCATCAGTGATCCCTCTAACTATGGCTACACCTTC. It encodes CAISDPSNYGYTF.

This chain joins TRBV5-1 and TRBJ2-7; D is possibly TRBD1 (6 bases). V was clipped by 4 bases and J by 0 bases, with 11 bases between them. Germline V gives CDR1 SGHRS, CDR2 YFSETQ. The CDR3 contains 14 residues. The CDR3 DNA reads TGCGCCAGCAGCGTAGGGGGTCCCTCCTACGAGCAGTACTTC. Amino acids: CASSVGGPSYEQYF.

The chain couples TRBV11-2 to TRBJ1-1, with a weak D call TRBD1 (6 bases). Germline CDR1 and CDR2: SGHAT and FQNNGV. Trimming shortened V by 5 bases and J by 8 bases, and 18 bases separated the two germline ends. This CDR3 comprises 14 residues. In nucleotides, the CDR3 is TGTGCCAGCAGCCCCCCGGGGGGCCCCTGGGAAGCTTTCTTT. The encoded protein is CASSPPGGPWEAFF.

The CDR3 DNA sequence: TGTGCCAGCTCGCTTGATAGCGCATACCGCTCCTACAATGAGCAGTTCTTC. Translation gives CASSLDSAYRSYNEQFF. The chain couples TRBV18 to TRBJ2-1; a possible D gene is TRBD2 (5 bases). The V gene's germline CDR1 is KGHSH and CDR2 LQKENI. This CDR3 contains 17 residues. Trimming cost V 6 bases and J 0 bases, with 18 bases left between them.

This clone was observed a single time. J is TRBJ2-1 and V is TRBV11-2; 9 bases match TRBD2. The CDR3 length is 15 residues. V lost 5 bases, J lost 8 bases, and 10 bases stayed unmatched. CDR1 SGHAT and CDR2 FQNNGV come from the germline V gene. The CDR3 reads CASSPGLAGMYEQFF. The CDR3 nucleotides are TGTGCCAGCAGCCCGGGGCTAGCGGGGATGTATGAGCAGTTCTTC.

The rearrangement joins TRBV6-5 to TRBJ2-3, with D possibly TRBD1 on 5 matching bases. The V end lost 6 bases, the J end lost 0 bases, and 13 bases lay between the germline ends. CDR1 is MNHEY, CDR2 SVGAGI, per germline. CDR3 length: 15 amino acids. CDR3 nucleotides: TGTGCCAGCAGCCGTAAAACAGGAAGCACAGATACGCAGTATTTT. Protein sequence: CASSRKTGSTDTQYF.

For the CDR3, the DNA is TGTGCCAGCAGTGGGGCCGTGGGAGCTTTCTTT. Translated, it gives CASSGAVGAFF. This chain links TRBV6-5 with TRBJ1-1; possibly TRBD1 for D (5 bases). The CDR3 spans 11 residues. V dropped 5 bases and J dropped 10 bases, with 11 bases sitting between them. Looked up from germline, CDR1 is MNHEY and CDR2 is SVGAGI.

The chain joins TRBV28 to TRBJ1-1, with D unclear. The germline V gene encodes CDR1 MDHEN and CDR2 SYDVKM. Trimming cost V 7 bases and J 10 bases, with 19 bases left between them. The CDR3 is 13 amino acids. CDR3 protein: CASTTGRGGRAFF. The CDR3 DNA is TGTGCCAGCACCACCGGGCGAGGAGGGAGAGCTTTCTTT.

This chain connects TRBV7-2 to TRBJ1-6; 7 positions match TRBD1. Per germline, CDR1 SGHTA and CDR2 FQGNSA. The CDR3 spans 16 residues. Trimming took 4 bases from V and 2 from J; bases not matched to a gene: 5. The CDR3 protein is CASSSRQGTYNSPLHF. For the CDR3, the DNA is TGTGCCAGCAGCTCCCGACAGGGAACCTATAATTCACCCCTCCACTTT.

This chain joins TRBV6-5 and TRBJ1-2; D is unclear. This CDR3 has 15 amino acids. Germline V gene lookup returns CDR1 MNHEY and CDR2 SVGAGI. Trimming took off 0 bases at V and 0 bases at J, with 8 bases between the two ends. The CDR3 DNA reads TGTGCCAGCAGTTACTCCCAGGTGACTAACTATGGCTACACCTTC. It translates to CASSYSQVTNYGYTF.

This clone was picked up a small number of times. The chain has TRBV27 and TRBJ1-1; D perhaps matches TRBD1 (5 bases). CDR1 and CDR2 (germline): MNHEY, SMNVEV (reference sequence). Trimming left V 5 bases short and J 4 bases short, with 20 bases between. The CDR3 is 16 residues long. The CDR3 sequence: CASSPAEGLLGTEAFF. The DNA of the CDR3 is TGTGCCAGCAGTCCCGCGGAGGGGTTGTTGGGCACTGAAGCTTTCTTT.

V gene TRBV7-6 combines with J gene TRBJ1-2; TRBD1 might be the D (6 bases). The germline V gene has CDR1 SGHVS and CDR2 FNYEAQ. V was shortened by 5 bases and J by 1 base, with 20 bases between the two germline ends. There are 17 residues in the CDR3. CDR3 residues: CASSPWARGLNNYGYTF. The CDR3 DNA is TGTGCCAGCAGCCCATGGGCCAGGGGTCTCAATAACTATGGCTACACCTTC.

This CDR3 reads CAWYRGGQGDPYEQYF. Written as DNA, the CDR3 is TGTGCCTGGTATCGCGGTGGACAGGGCGATCCCTACGAGCAGTACTTC. This chain connects TRBV30 to TRBJ2-7; the match to TRBD1 covers 8 bases. Germline V CDR1 and CDR2: GTSNPN, SVGIG (reference sequence). With 5 bases clipped from V and 2 bases from J, the junction kept 14 bases outside the gene matches. The CDR3 is made up of 16 amino acids.

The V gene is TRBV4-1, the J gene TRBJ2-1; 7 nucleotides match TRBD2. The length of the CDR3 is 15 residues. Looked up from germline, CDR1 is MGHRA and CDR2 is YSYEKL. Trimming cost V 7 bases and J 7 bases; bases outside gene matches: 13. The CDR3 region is CASKVSASGENEQFF. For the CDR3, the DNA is TGCGCCAGCAAGGTCTCCGCTAGCGGAGAAAATGAGCAGTTCTTC.

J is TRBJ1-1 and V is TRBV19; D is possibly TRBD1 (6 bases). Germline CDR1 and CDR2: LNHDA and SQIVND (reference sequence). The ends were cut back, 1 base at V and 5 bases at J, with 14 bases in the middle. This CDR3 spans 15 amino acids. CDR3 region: CASSIGTRGKTEAFF. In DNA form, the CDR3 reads TGTGCCAGTAGTATAGGTACAAGGGGGAAAACTGAAGCTTTCTTT.

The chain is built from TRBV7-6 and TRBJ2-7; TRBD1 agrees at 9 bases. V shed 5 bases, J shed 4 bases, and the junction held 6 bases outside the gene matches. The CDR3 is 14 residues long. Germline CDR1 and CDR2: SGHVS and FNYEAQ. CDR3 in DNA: TGTGCCAGCAGCCCCGGGACAGGGCGGTACGAGCAGTACTTC. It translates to CASSPGTGRYEQYF.

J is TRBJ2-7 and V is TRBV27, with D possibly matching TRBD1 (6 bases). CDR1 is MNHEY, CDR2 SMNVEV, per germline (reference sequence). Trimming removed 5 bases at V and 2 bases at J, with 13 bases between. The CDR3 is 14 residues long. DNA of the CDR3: TGTGCCAGCAGTCTACAGGGTACCCCCTACGAGCAGTACTTC. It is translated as CASSLQGTPYEQYF.

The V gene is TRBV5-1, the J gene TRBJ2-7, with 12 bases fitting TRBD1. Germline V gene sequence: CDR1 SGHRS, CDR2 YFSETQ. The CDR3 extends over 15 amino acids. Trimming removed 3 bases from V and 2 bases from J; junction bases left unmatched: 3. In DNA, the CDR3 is TGCGCCAGCAGCTCTCGGGACAGGGGGCCCTACGAGCAGTACTTC. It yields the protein CASSSRDRGPYEQYF.

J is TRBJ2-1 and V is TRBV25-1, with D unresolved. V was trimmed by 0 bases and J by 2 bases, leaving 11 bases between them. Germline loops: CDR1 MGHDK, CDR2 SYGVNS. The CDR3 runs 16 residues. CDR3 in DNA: TGTGCCAGCAGTGAATACGCGTCTCTAACCTACAATGAGCAGTTCTTC. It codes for CASSEYASLTYNEQFF.

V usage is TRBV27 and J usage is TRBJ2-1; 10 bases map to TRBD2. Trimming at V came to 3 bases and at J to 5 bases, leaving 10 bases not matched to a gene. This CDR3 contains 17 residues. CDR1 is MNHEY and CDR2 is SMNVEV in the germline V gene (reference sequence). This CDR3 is CASSLHTSLAGDNEQFF. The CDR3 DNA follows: TGTGCCAGCAGTTTGCATACAAGCCTAGCGGGAGACAATGAGCAGTTCTTC.

CDR3 in DNA: TGTGCCAGCAGCTCACGGCCCGGGAGCCACAATGAGCAGTTCTTC. Protein product: CASSSRPGSHNEQFF. The chain recombines TRBV11-2 with TRBJ2-1, with D possibly being TRBD2 (6 bases). The CDR3 sequence is 15 residues long. Deletions cut 4 bases from V and 5 bases from J, with 15 bases between. Germline V gene data show CDR1 as SGHAT and CDR2 as FQNNGV.

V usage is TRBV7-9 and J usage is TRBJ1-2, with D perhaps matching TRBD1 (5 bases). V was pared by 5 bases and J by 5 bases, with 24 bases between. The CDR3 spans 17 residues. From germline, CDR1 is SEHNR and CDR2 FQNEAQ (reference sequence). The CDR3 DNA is TGTGCCAGCAGCCCCAACAAGGACCCCGGGGGAATATATGGCTACACCTTC. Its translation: CASSPNKDPGGIYGYTF.

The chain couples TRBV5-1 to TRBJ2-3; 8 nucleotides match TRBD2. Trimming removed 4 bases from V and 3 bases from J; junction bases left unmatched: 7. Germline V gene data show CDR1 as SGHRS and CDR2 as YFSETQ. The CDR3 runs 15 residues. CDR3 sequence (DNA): TGCGCCAGCAGCCCGGGGGGGATTTCGACAGATACGCAGTATTTT. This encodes CASSPGGISTDTQYF.

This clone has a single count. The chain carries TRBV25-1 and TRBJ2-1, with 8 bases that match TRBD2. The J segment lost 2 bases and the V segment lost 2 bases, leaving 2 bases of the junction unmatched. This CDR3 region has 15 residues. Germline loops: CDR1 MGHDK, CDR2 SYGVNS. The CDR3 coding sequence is TGTGCCAGCAGTGAACTAGCGGGCGCCTACAATGAGCAGTTCTTC. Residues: CASSELAGAYNEQFF.

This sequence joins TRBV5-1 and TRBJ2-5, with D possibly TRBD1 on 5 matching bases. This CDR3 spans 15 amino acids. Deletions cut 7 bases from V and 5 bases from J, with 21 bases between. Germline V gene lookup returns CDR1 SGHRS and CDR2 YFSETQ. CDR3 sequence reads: CASAVDSPERETQYF. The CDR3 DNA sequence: TGCGCCAGCGCCGTAGACAGCCCCGAGAGGGAGACCCAGTACTTC.

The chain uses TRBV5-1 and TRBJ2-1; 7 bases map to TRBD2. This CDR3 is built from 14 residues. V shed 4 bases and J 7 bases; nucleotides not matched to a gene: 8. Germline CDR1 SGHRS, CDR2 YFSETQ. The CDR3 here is CASSPGLTLNEQFF. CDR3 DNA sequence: TGCGCCAGCAGCCCGGGACTAACCTTAAATGAGCAGTTCTTC.

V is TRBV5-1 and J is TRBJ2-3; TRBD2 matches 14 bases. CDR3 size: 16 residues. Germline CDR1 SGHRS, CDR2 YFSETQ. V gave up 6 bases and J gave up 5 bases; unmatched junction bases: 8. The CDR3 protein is CASTPGLAGVGDTQYF. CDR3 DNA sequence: TGCGCCAGCACCCCGGGACTAGCGGGAGTTGGAGATACGCAGTATTTT.

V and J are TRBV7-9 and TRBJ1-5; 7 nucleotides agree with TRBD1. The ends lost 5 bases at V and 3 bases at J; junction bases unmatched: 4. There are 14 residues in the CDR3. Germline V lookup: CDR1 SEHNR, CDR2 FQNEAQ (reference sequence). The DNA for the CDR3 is TGTGCCAGCAGCGGGACAGACTACAATCAGCCCCAGCATTTT. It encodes CASSGTDYNQPQHF.

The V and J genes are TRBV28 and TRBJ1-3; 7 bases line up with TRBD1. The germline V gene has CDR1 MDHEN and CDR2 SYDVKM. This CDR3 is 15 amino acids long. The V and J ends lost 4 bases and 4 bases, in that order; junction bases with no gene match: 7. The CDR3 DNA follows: TGTGCCAGCAGTTCCCCAAGGGGGCGCGGAAACACCATATATTTT. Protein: CASSSPRGRGNTIYF.

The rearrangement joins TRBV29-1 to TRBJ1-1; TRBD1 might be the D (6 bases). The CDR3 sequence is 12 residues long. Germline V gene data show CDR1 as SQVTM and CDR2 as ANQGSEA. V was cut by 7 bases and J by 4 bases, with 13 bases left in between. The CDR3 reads CSGGQRGTEAFF. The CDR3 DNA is TGCAGCGGTGGACAGCGAGGCACTGAAGCTTTCTTT. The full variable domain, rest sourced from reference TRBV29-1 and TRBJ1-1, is SAVISQKPSRDICQRGTSLTIQCQVDSQVTMMFWYRQQPGQSLTLIATANQGSEATYESGFVIDKFPISRPNLTFSTLTVSNMSPEDSSIYLCSGGQRGTEAFFGQGTRLTVV.

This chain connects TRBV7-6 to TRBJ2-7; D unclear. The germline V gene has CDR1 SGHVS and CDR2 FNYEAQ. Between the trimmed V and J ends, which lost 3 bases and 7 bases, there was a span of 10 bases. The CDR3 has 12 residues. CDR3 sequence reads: CASSLIVWEQYF. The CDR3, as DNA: TGTGCCAGCAGCTTGATAGTGTGGGAGCAGTACTTC.